Shown below are 30 T cell receptor beta chains from a single sample sequenced in a study of blood T cell repertoires in COVID-19. Sequencing was performed with immunoSEQ multiplex PCR; in TCRdb, only in-frame clones are kept and a portion is missing. The sample contains some 300,000 clones, around nine tenths of which appear only once. Sequencing input: PBMCs or T cells enriched from blood (not recorded which). The receptor set was obtained from a woman aged 60-75 years in a cohort exposed to, infected with or recovered from COVID-19 (not recorded which).

The chain recombines TRBV20-1 with TRBJ2-7; 9 bases are a match to TRBD2. This CDR3 region has 12 residues. CDR1 is DFQATT and CDR2 is SNEGSKA in the germline V gene (reference sequence). With V trimmed by 3 bases and J by 5 bases, 2 bases remained unmatched. CDR3 coding DNA: TGCAGTGCTAGTAGCGGGAGAAACGAGCAGTACTTC. Translated: CSASSGRNEQYF.

This chain's CDR3 is CASSPQRGGRGEQYF. The DNA for the CDR3 is TGTGCCAGCAGCCCTCAAAGGGGGGGCAGGGGCGAGCAGTACTTC. The J gene is TRBJ2-7, the V gene TRBV3-1 (or the pseudogene TRBV3-2); D perhaps matches TRBD2 (7 bases). V was cut by 4 bases and J by 6 bases, with 19 bases left in between. Germline CDR1 reads LGHDT; CDR2 reads YNNKEL (reference sequence). CDR3 length: 15 residues.

The chain employs TRBV4-1 and TRBJ2-6; D uncertain. The germline CDR1 and CDR2 sequences are MGHRA and YSYEKL. Trimming stripped 0 bases from V and 4 bases from J, with 16 bases between. This CDR3 spans 18 amino acids. Here the CDR3 reads CASSQEPAAPLGANVLTF. The CDR3 coding sequence is TGCGCCAGCAGCCAAGAACCGGCAGCGCCCCTGGGGGCCAACGTCCTGACTTTC.

The rearrangement uses TRBV7-3 and TRBJ2-1; 10 bases line up with TRBD2. Losses at the gene ends were 0 bases for V and 2 bases for J; bases not matched to a gene: 1. In germline, CDR1 is SGHTA, CDR2 FQGTGA. The CDR3 totals 16 residues. The CDR3 coding sequence is TGTGCCAGCAGCTTAACAGGACTAGCGGCCTACAATGAGCAGTTCTTC. Encoded protein: CASSLTGLAAYNEQFF.

The V call is TRBV5-1, the J call TRBJ2-2; 9 bases fit TRBD2. Germline V gene lookup returns CDR1 SGHRS and CDR2 YFSETQ. With 0 bases clipped from V and 4 bases from J, the junction kept 4 bases outside the gene matches. CDR3 size: 16 residues. This CDR3 reads CASSLATREGTGELFF. DNA for the CDR3: TGCGCCAGCAGCTTGGCCACGCGGGAGGGCACCGGGGAGCTGTTTTTT.

This clone was counted a single time. The chain employs TRBV7-9 and TRBJ2-3; no firm D call. The CDR3 runs 15 residues. CDR1 is SEHNR, CDR2 FQNEAQ, per germline (reference sequence). Trimming left V 2 bases short and J 2 bases short, with 11 bases between. CDR3 amino acids: CASSLIGEDTDTQYF. CDR3 bases: TGTGCCAGCAGCTTAATCGGCGAGGACACAGATACGCAGTATTTT.

This chain connects TRBV5-4 to TRBJ1-5, with 7 positions matching TRBD1. Germline trimming cut 4 bases from V and 7 bases from J; bases unmatched to any gene: 2. The CDR3 has 12 amino acids. CDR1 is SGHNT, CDR2 YYREEE, per germline (reference sequence). The CDR3 nucleotides are TGTGCCAGCAGCCTCAGGGGGCAGCCCCAGCATTTT. Its translation: CASSLRGQPQHF. Together with reference TRBV5-4 and TRBJ1-5, the CDR3 gives the full variable domain: ETGVTQSPTHLIKTRGQQVTLRCSSQSGHNTVSWYQQALGQGPQFIFQYYREEENGRGNFPPRFSGLQFPNYSSELNVNALELDDSALYLCASSLRGQPQHFGDGTRLSIL.

V is TRBV28 and J is TRBJ1-5; D is unclear. This CDR3 is 14 amino acids long. V was clipped by 7 bases and J by 2 bases, with 12 bases between them. In germline, CDR1 is MDHEN, CDR2 SYDVKM. The CDR3 spells CASNEVFGNQPQHF. The CDR3 bases are TGTGCCAGCAATGAGGTTTTTGGCAATCAGCCCCAGCATTTT.

This clone was picked up one time. The rearrangement links TRBV10-2 to TRBJ2-7, with a weak D call TRBD1 (6 bases). V lost 6 bases and J lost 6, with 15 bases in between. The germline gives CDR1 WSHSY, CDR2 SAAADI. This CDR3 region has 13 residues. The CDR3 DNA reads as TGCGCCAGCAGATCCGGGACATCACCCGAGCAGTACTTC. It specifies CASRSGTSPEQYF.

V usage is TRBV29-1 and J usage is TRBJ1-5; TRBD1 matches at 9 bases. The CDR3 length is 14 residues. Looked up from germline, CDR1 is SQVTM and CDR2 is ANQGSEA. V shed 2 bases, J shed 4 bases, and the junction held 3 bases outside the gene matches. The chain's CDR3 is CSVEFGTGNQPQHF. CDR3 DNA sequence: TGCAGCGTTGAATTCGGGACAGGGAATCAGCCCCAGCATTTT.

The gene calls are TRBV3-1 (or the pseudogene TRBV3-2) and TRBJ1-2, with TRBD1 matching over 7 bases. CDR1 and CDR2 from the germline V gene are LGHDT and YNNKEL (reference sequence). V was pared by 0 bases and J by 4 bases, with 8 bases of the junction left unmatched. The CDR3 is 16 amino acids. CDR3 DNA sequence: TGTGCCAGCAGCCAAGATTGGGCAGGGGGATTCTATGGCTACACCTTC. Its translation: CASSQDWAGGFYGYTF.

The J gene is TRBJ2-7, the V gene TRBV30; D possibly corresponds to TRBD2 (6 bases). The CDR3 is 14 residues long. Germline CDR1 and CDR2: GTSNPN and SVGIG (reference sequence). Trimming cost V 0 bases and J 3 bases, with 12 bases left between them. The DNA of the CDR3 is TGTGCCTGGAGTGTGGCGGGAAGGGGCTACGAGCAGTACTTC. Its translation: CAWSVAGRGYEQYF.

This clone was counted between two and nine times. V usage is TRBV6-2 or TRBV6-3 and J usage is TRBJ2-1; D may be TRBD2 (6 bases). In germline, CDR1 is MNHEY, CDR2 SVGEGT. V lost 2 bases and J 5 bases, leaving 10 bases between the germline ends. The CDR3 has 14 residues. The CDR3 region is CASSYEGTHNEQFF. The CDR3 bases are TGTGCCAGCAGTTACGAAGGGACTCACAATGAGCAGTTCTTC.

V gene TRBV28 combines with J gene TRBJ2-4; D might be TRBD2 (6 bases). This CDR3 has 16 amino acids. Germline V gene lookup returns CDR1 MDHEN and CDR2 SYDVKM. Trimming pared 6 bases from V and 3 bases from J, leaving 18 bases between. CDR3 sequence: CASRRLEVRGKNIQYF. The CDR3 DNA is TGTGCCAGCAGAAGACTAGAAGTCCGTGGCAAAAACATTCAGTACTTC.

V usage is TRBV24-1 and J usage is TRBJ1-4; D may be TRBD1 (6 bases). Germline CDR1 KGHDR, CDR2 SFDVKD. The CDR3 length is 13 residues. V dropped 5 bases and J dropped 6 bases, with 9 bases sitting between them. The CDR3 region has the DNA TGTGCCACCAGTGGGACAGCCGATGAAAAACTGTTTTTT. As protein: CATSGTADEKLFF.

The CDR3 here is CASSLPTSGKYNEQFF. CDR3 nucleotide sequence: TGTGCCAGCAGTCTCCCAACTAGCGGGAAATACAATGAGCAGTTCTTC. The chain carries TRBV6-2 or TRBV6-3 and TRBJ2-1, with TRBD2 identical over 10 bases. The CDR3 runs to 16 residues. With V trimmed by 5 bases and J by 4 bases, 8 bases remained unmatched. Germline CDR1 MNHEY, CDR2 SVGEGT.

V and J are TRBV7-8 and TRBJ2-4, with 9 bases identical to TRBD2. The CDR3 has 13 amino acids. Germline CDR1 and CDR2: SGHVS and FQNEAQ. Trimming took 8 bases from V and 8 from J; bases not matched to a gene: 7. DNA of the CDR3: TGTGCCAGCGCTAATAGCGGGAGTGACATTCAGTACTTC. Translation gives CASANSGSDIQYF.

CDR3 in DNA: TGTGCCTGGAGTTTAGGACAGGCGGGACAGCCCCAGCATTTT. The encoded protein is CAWSLGQAGQPQHF. The chain combines TRBV30 with TRBJ1-5; 7 nucleotides match TRBD1. Germline V lookup: CDR1 GTSNPN, CDR2 SVGIG (reference sequence). The CDR3 has 14 residues. The junction had 8 bases not matched to a gene; V was cut back by 2 bases and J by 7 bases.

This clone was detected once. This sequence joins TRBV9 and TRBJ2-1, with 10 bases that match TRBD2. This CDR3 spans 18 amino acids. The germline V gene encodes CDR1 SGDLS and CDR2 YYNGEE. V gave up 4 bases and J gave up 2 bases; unmatched junction bases: 12. The CDR3 here is CASSHSLAGVGTYNEQFF. CDR3 DNA sequence: TGTGCCAGCAGCCATTCTCTAGCGGGAGTGGGAACCTACAATGAGCAGTTCTTC.

Turning to this clone: Other DNA sequences of this sample code for an identical CDR3. This chain links TRBV28 with TRBJ2-7; 11 bases match TRBD2. From germline, CDR1 is MDHEN and CDR2 SYDVKM. V gave up 2 bases and J gave up 3 bases; unmatched junction bases: 3. The CDR3 contains 15 residues. The CDR3 sequence: CASSLGTSGSYEQYF. The CDR3 bases are TGTGCCAGCAGTTTAGGGACTAGCGGAAGCTACGAGCAGTACTTC.

The V and J genes are TRBV30 and TRBJ1-2, with TRBD1 matching 9 bases. The CDR3 totals 15 residues. Trimming cost V 3 bases and J 0 bases; bases outside gene matches: 5. Germline loops: CDR1 GTSNPN, CDR2 SVGIG (reference sequence). The CDR3 region is CAWSRGTGSNYGYTF. The CDR3 DNA reads TGTGCCTGGAGCCGAGGGACAGGGTCTAACTATGGCTACACCTTC.

This chain connects TRBV11-1 to TRBJ1-1; D not certain. Trimming took 2 bases from V and 1 from J, leaving 5 bases between them. This CDR3 is 13 amino acids long. Germline CDR1 and CDR2: SGHAT and FQDESV (reference sequence). CDR3 DNA: TGTGCCAGCAGCTTACCCCGGAACACTGAAGCTTTCTTT. This codes for CASSLPRNTEAFF.

The chain joins TRBV5-5 to TRBJ2-7; 8 bases line up with TRBD1. Germline V lookup: CDR1 SGHKS, CDR2 YYEKEE (reference sequence). This CDR3 is 16 amino acids long. V gave up 4 bases and J gave up 5 bases; unmatched junction bases: 14. This CDR3 is CASSRRGQAQFDEQYF. Written as DNA, the CDR3 is TGTGCCAGCAGCCGCCGGGGACAGGCTCAATTTGACGAGCAGTACTTC.

The V gene is TRBV6-5, the J gene TRBJ2-7, with 13 nucleotides matching TRBD2. Germline V CDR1 and CDR2: MNHEY, SVGAGI. The junction had 7 bases not matched to a gene; V was cut back by 5 bases and J by 6 bases. This CDR3 region has 15 residues. CDR3 DNA sequence: TGTGCCAGCAGTAAACAGACTAGCGGGAGGAGCGAGCAGTACTTC. It translates to CASSKQTSGRSEQYF.

The chain has TRBV7-9 and TRBJ2-1; D perhaps matches TRBD2 (6 bases). CDR3 length: 14 residues. The germline V gene has CDR1 SEHNR and CDR2 FQNEAQ (reference sequence). Trimming removed 5 bases from V and 9 bases from J, with 17 bases in between. CDR3 protein: CASSDPTSTGEQFF. For the CDR3, the DNA is TGTGCCAGCAGCGACCCGACTAGTACTGGTGAGCAGTTCTTC.

The chain uses TRBV5-6 and TRBJ1-1; D perhaps matches TRBD1 (6 bases). Deletions cut 4 bases from V and 3 bases from J, with 19 bases between. The CDR3 consists of 16 residues. Germline loops: CDR1 SGHDT, CDR2 YYEEEE. The CDR3 here is CASSPNTGKSDTEAFF. DNA of the CDR3: TGTGCCAGCAGCCCCAATACAGGGAAGAGCGACACTGAAGCTTTCTTT.

The V and J genes are TRBV5-1 and TRBJ2-5; D possibly corresponds to TRBD2 (6 bases). V dropped 0 bases and J dropped 2 bases, with 14 bases sitting between them. The CDR3 spans 16 residues. Germline V gene data show CDR1 as SGHRS and CDR2 as YFSETQ. CDR3 nucleotides: TGCGCCAGCAGCTTGGCCATCGGGAGCGGTCAAGAGACCCAGTACTTC. Translated: CASSLAIGSGQETQYF.

The rearrangement uses TRBV4-1 and TRBJ1-1, with D perhaps matching TRBD1 (6 bases). The germline V gene encodes CDR1 MGHRA and CDR2 YSYEKL. V was clipped by 6 bases and J by 4 bases, with 27 bases between them. The CDR3 is made up of 18 amino acids. CDR3 sequence (DNA): TGCGCCAGCAGTAACCTGGGGGCAGGACTACCGGGGGGCACTGAAGCTTTCTTT. It translates to CASSNLGAGLPGGTEAFF.

This clone came up once. The rearrangement links TRBV3-1 (or the pseudogene TRBV3-2) to TRBJ2-5, with 8 bases that match TRBD1. The CDR3 runs to 14 residues. With V trimmed by 2 bases and J by 7 bases, 6 bases remained unmatched. Germline loops: CDR1 LGHDT, CDR2 YNNKEL (reference sequence). The CDR3 region has the DNA TGTGCCAGCAGCCAATTCGGACAGGGAGGGACCCAGTACTTC. Translation: CASSQFGQGGTQYF.

The CDR3 DNA sequence: TGTGCCATCAGTGAGTCGCCCGGCGGGAGCTCCGGGGAGCTGTTTTTT. Translation gives CAISESPGGSSGELFF. This chain connects TRBV10-3 to TRBJ2-2; 7 nucleotides agree with TRBD2. Per the germline V gene, CDR1 is ENHRY and CDR2 is SYGVKD. The CDR3 covers 16 residues. V lost 0 bases, J lost 6 bases, and 7 bases stayed unmatched.